Below, 3 T cell receptor beta chains from the same sample are listed, as sequenced in a study of healthy donors' naive CD4 and CD8 T cells. Starting from 500 ng of total RNA, TCR libraries were made with linear amplification. MiXCR, run by TCRdb on the reads, gives a single entry per CDR3 protein. The table has around 200,000 distinct CDR3 sequences, around 80% seen once; the top ten hold 2% to 2.5%. The material sequenced was naive CD4+ and CD8+ T cells sorted from blood, pooled from several donors. Source of these receptors: a pool of human donors in good health; the sample pools cells from several healthy donors.

The chain links TRBV6-5 to TRBJ1-2, with D unclear. V lost 2 bases and J lost 0, with 10 bases in between. Looked up from germline, CDR1 is MNHEY and CDR2 is SVGAGI. The CDR3 is made up of 15 amino acids. Here the CDR3 reads CASSYADGPNYGYTF. The CDR3, as DNA: TGTGCCAGCAGTTACGCGGACGGACCTAACTATGGCTACACCTTC.

This clonotype was seen just once. V and J are TRBV6-2 or TRBV6-3 and TRBJ2-7, with 10 bases matching TRBD1. The CDR3 is made up of 14 amino acids. With 7 bases clipped from V and 7 bases from J, the junction kept 10 bases outside the gene matches. Per germline, CDR1 MNHEY and CDR2 SVGEGT. The CDR3 reads CASKRTGGIGEQYF. For the CDR3, the DNA is TGTGCCAGCAAGCGGACAGGGGGAATCGGGGAGCAGTACTTC.

This clonotype was observed a few times. The chain couples TRBV27 to TRBJ1-3; TRBD1 might be the D (5 bases). This CDR3 region has 17 residues. The V end lost 2 bases, the J end lost 2 bases, and 16 bases lay between the germline ends. Germline values: CDR1 MNHEY, CDR2 SMNVEV (reference sequence). CDR3 nucleotides: TGTGCCAGCAGTTTACCGGACACCACACAACCTGGAAACACCATATATTTT. It translates to CASSLPDTTQPGNTIYF.